These 19 T cell receptor beta chains came from one sample sequenced in a study of cytomegalovirus exposure and HLA in healthy donors. Sequencing was performed with immunoSEQ multiplex PCR; in TCRdb, only in-frame clones are kept and a portion is missing. Among over 200,000 clones listed, around 90% were seen once. The sequenced sample consisted of PBMCs. Every receptor here comes from a woman between 18 and 29 years old in good health and CMV-seronegative.

Only a few counts were recorded for this clone. CDR3 sequence: CASSIGSGSPRELFF. CDR3 in DNA: TGTGCCAGTAGTATCGGTAGCGGGAGTCCCCGGGAGCTGTTTTTT. The genes are TRBV19 and TRBJ2-2; 9 positions agree with TRBD2. The CDR3 is 15 residues long. CDR1 is LNHDA, CDR2 SQIVND, per germline (reference sequence). V was clipped by 3 bases and J by 9 bases; unmatched bases: 8.

This clone was seen a handful of times. The gene calls are TRBV4-2 and TRBJ1-2, with 9 bases identical to TRBD1. The length of the CDR3 is 15 residues. The junction had 7 bases not matched to a gene; V was cut back by 2 bases and J by 6 bases. Germline V gene data show CDR1 as LGHNA and CDR2 as YNFKEQ. The CDR3 loop reads CASSQLQGAQNGYTF. The CDR3 bases are TGTGCCAGCAGCCAACTACAGGGGGCGCAGAATGGCTACACCTTC.

The chain links TRBV30 to TRBJ2-2; D uncertain. Trimming removed 3 bases from V and 6 bases from J, with 11 bases in between. The CDR3 runs 13 residues. Germline CDR1 GTSNPN, CDR2 SVGIG (reference sequence). DNA for the CDR3: TGTGCCTGGAGATGGAGTTGGGCCGGGGAGCTGTTTTTT. It specifies CAWRWSWAGELFF.

The chain uses TRBV28 and TRBJ2-2; D is unresolved. Germline V gene data show CDR1 as MDHEN and CDR2 as SYDVKM. This CDR3 contains 14 residues. V was cut by 6 bases and J by 2 bases, with 10 bases left in between. In DNA, the CDR3 is TGTGCCAGCAGCCGTAGCCTAAACACCGGGGAGCTGTTTTTT. Translating gives CASSRSLNTGELFF.

V usage is TRBV28 and J usage is TRBJ2-7; TRBD2 agrees at 7 bases. With 6 bases clipped from V and 0 bases from J, the junction kept 5 bases outside the gene matches. Germline V gene data show CDR1 as MDHEN and CDR2 as SYDVKM. The length of the CDR3 is 14 residues. CDR3 in DNA: TGTGCCAGCAGGCGGGAGTTCAGCTCCTACGAGCAGTACTTC. Translation gives CASRREFSSYEQYF.

This chain links TRBV19 with TRBJ2-7; D may be TRBD1 (6 bases). Germline assignment: CDR1 LNHDA and CDR2 SQIVND (reference sequence). CDR3 length: 14 amino acids. The V and J ends lost 6 bases and 2 bases respectively, with 14 bases between them. CDR3 sequence: CASSRGQPPYEQYF. The CDR3 region has the DNA TGTGCCAGTAGCAGGGGACAACCACCCTACGAGCAGTACTTC. The whole variable domain, filled in from reference TRBV19 and TRBJ2-7, reads DGGITQSPKYLFRKEGQNVTLSCEQNLNHDAMYWYRQDPGQGLRLIYYSQIVNDFQKGDIAEGYSVSREKKESFPLTVTSAQKNPTAFYLCASSRGQPPYEQYFGPGTRLTVT.

This clone was recorded once. CDR3 region: CASSSWGIQDEQYF. The CDR3 region has the DNA TGTGCCAGCAGTTCTTGGGGCATCCAGGACGAGCAGTACTTC. The J gene is TRBJ2-7, the V gene TRBV27, with D perhaps TRBD1 (5 bases). The CDR3 has 14 residues. Trimming removed 4 bases at V and 5 bases at J, with 15 bases between. The germline gives CDR1 MNHEY, CDR2 SMNVEV (reference sequence).

The CDR3 loop is CAWSARYEQYF. The DNA of the CDR3 is TGTGCCTGGAGTGCCCGCTACGAGCAGTACTTC. V usage is TRBV30 and J usage is TRBJ2-7; no clear D gene. The CDR3 consists of 11 residues. Deletions cut 1 base from V and 3 bases from J, with 4 bases between. Germline lookup yields CDR1 GTSNPN and CDR2 SVGIG (reference sequence). The full variable domain, its missing parts supplied by reference TRBV30 and TRBJ2-7, is SQTIHQWPATLVQPVGSPLSLECTVEGTSNPNLYWYRQAAGRGLQLLFYSVGIGQISSEVPQNLSASRPQDRQFILSSKKLLLSDSGFYLCAWSARYEQYFGPGTRLTVT.

The CDR3 loop is CASSYSKGLSYNEQFF. The CDR3 nucleotides are TGTGCCAGCAGTTACTCGAAGGGACTGTCCTACAATGAGCAGTTCTTC. J is TRBJ2-1 and V is TRBV6-5, with TRBD2 as a possible D gene (6 bases). Per germline, CDR1 MNHEY and CDR2 SVGAGI. The CDR3 is made up of 16 amino acids. V was trimmed by 0 bases and J by 1 base, leaving 10 bases between them.

The rearrangement joins TRBV27 to TRBJ2-3; 7 bases are shared with TRBD1. CDR3 length equals 15 residues. CDR1 is MNHEY and CDR2 is SMNVEV in the germline V gene (reference sequence). Unmatched junction bases numbered 12, after V lost 8 bases and J lost 4 bases. CDR3 protein: CASRTRGGRADTQYF. CDR3 nucleotides: TGTGCCAGCCGAACACGAGGGGGCCGGGCAGATACGCAGTATTTT.

V gene TRBV6-5 combines with J gene TRBJ1-3; TRBD1 aligns across 9 bases. The CDR3 covers 15 residues. The J segment lost 4 bases and the V segment lost 0 bases, leaving 1 base of the junction unmatched. CDR1 is MNHEY, CDR2 SVGAGI, per germline. The CDR3 loop is CASSYSGQGGNTIYF. CDR3 coding DNA: TGTGCCAGCAGTTACTCCGGACAGGGGGGAAACACCATATATTTT.

This clone appeared a single time. This chain links TRBV6-5 with TRBJ1-2; 7 bases fit TRBD1. V dropped 7 bases and J dropped 1; count of bases not matched to a gene: 6. The length of the CDR3 is 14 residues. Germline V gene sequence: CDR1 MNHEY, CDR2 SVGAGI. The CDR3 sequence: CASTRQGFNYGYTF. CDR3 coding DNA: TGTGCCAGCACCAGACAGGGATTTAACTATGGCTACACCTTC.

V usage is TRBV7-2 and J usage is TRBJ2-4; possible D gene TRBD1, 8 bases. V lost 3 bases to trimming and J lost 7 bases, with 16 bases between them. The CDR3 sequence is 15 residues long. The V gene's germline CDR1 is SGHTA and CDR2 FQGNSA. CDR3 residues: CASSLGLRQGNIQYF. For the CDR3, the DNA is TGTGCCAGCAGCTTGGGACTACGACAGGGGAACATTCAGTACTTC.

The CDR3 protein is CAISQTSVRSYEQYF. The CDR3 DNA follows: TGTGCCATCAGCCAAACTAGTGTTAGGTCCTACGAGCAGTACTTC. The chain is built from TRBV10-3 and TRBJ2-7; a weak D match, TRBD2 (5 bases). Looked up from germline, CDR1 is ENHRY and CDR2 is SYGVKD. The CDR3 has 15 residues. Trimming took 6 bases from V and 1 from J, leaving 16 bases between them.

The V and J genes are TRBV5-1 and TRBJ2-7, with D perhaps TRBD2 (6 bases). Trimming removed 0 bases from V and 0 bases from J, with 13 bases in between. CDR1 SGHRS and CDR2 YFSETQ come from the germline V gene. CDR3 length: 16 residues. As DNA, the CDR3 is TGCGCCAGCAGCTTGGGGGGGGAGGTTGACTCCTACGAGCAGTACTTC. This codes for CASSLGGEVDSYEQYF.

The rearrangement links TRBV28 to TRBJ2-1, with D possibly TRBD2 on 6 matching bases. The V gene lost 8 bases and the J gene lost 4 bases, with 18 bases spanning the gap. The CDR3 covers 15 residues. The germline V gene encodes CDR1 MDHEN and CDR2 SYDVKM. The CDR3 loop reads CASSDPGSRYNEQFF. CDR3 nucleotides: TGTGCCAGCTCGGATCCCGGGAGTCGGTACAATGAGCAGTTCTTC.

The V call is TRBV15, the J call TRBJ1-1; D is unresolved. The CDR3 has 12 residues. Trimming cost V 6 bases and J 7 bases, with 12 bases left between them. Germline V gives CDR1 LNHNV, CDR2 YYDKDF (reference sequence). Here the CDR3 DNA reads TGTGCCACCAGTCAACCGGGAGATGAAGCTTTCTTT. Protein product: CATSQPGDEAFF.

J is TRBJ2-3 and V is TRBV6-1; possibly TRBD2 for D (6 bases). Germline loops: CDR1 MNHNS, CDR2 SASEGT. The length of the CDR3 is 14 residues. V was cut by 6 bases and J by 2 bases, with 12 bases left in between. The CDR3 sequence is CASRGLHYTDTQYF. CDR3 nucleotides: TGTGCCAGCAGGGGACTCCATTACACAGATACGCAGTATTTT.

The chain couples TRBV18 to TRBJ2-1; no clear D gene. Germline V gives CDR1 KGHSH, CDR2 LQKENI. This CDR3 spans 16 amino acids. Trimming shortened V by 4 bases and J by 0 bases, and 13 bases separated the two germline ends. The CDR3 DNA is TGTGCCAGCTCACTCACCGTACCTAGCTCCTACAATGAGCAGTTCTTC. It encodes CASSLTVPSSYNEQFF.